Shown below are 2 T cell receptor beta chains from a single sample sequenced in a study of HIV-infected patients and healthy controls. Alpha and beta constant-region primers primed reverse transcription of around 500 ng RNA. Using multiplexing indices, alpha and beta chain libraries were generated apart by chain-specific third strand synthesis. TCRdb recomputed calls from the 5' RACE reads with MiXCR, one row per CDR3 protein. The sample lists about 5,100 distinct CDR3 sequences, about 8.8% occurring once. Follow-up blood was drawn about 14 weeks, roughly three months, after antiretroviral therapy began. Whole blood was used without fractionation, so all unsorted peripheral T cells were included. The sample consisted of blood, taken during antiretroviral therapy. The receptors here all came from an adult with HIV infection.

In its sample, this clonotype is medium-sized. This chain connects TRBV7-2 to TRBJ2-2; a possible D gene is TRBD2 (5 bases). The CDR3 sequence is 14 residues long. V was clipped by 1 base and J by 6 bases, with 9 bases between them. Germline CDR1 and CDR2: SGHTA and FQGNSA. Here the CDR3 DNA reads TGTGCCAGCAGCTTAGAGAGGGTATCCGGGGAGCTGTTTTTT. This translates into CASSLERVSGELFF.

This clonotype turned up a few times. V usage is TRBV7-8 and J usage is TRBJ2-5; perhaps D is TRBD1 or TRBD2 (5 bases each). V dropped 3 bases and J dropped 2 bases, with 10 bases sitting between them. This CDR3 comprises 14 residues. Germline-derived CDR1 and CDR2 are SGHVS and FQNEAQ. Here the CDR3 DNA reads TGTGCCAGCAGCTTGGGACGCGAGCAAGAGACCCAGTACTTC. Translating gives CASSLGREQETQYF.